This T cell receptor beta chain was identified during a study of blood T cell repertoires in COVID-19. In the original processing: It was from reference gene primer amplification that nucleated cell counts were estimated. Clones were read by immunoSEQ multiplex PCR, and TCRdb kept only the in-frame ones, dropping some. V, J and clone size were drawn from that table, and D and trimming were deduced from the DNA. The data show 100,000 to 150,000 clones, approximately 89% seen once. The junction had 11 bases not matched to a gene; V was cut back by 6 bases and J by 1 base. Germline assignment: CDR1 SGHKS and CDR2 YYEKEE (reference sequence). The CDR3 is made up of 16 amino acids.

The chain employs TRBV5-5 and TRBJ1-1; 8 positions match TRBD1. Sequencing was done on a sample of peripheral blood. The TCR comes from an older woman with COVID-19, enrolled during active disease. CDR3 residues: CASKTTAGTGNTEAFF. In DNA form, the CDR3 reads TGTGCCAGCAAAACAACAGCGGGGACAGGGAACACTGAAGCTTTCTTT.